This passage covers 3 T cell receptor beta chains from one sample sequenced in a study of T cells after yellow fever vaccination. Via MiXCR, TCRdb re-called the 5' RACE reads, giving one row per CDR3 protein. The sample has about 340,000 distinct CDR3 sequences, about 8.7% seen once. Sequences were derived from PBMCs, sampled on the day of the first yellow fever vaccination. The source of these receptors is a man between 18 and 35 years old who received the YFV17D yellow fever vaccine.

The CDR3 sequence: CSVDLGFEAFF. CDR3 nucleotide sequence: TGCAGCGTTGATCTGGGATTTGAAGCTTTCTTT. This chain connects TRBV29-1 to TRBJ1-1; D call uncertain. The germline V and J ends were trimmed by 3 bases and 7 bases, with 9 bases remaining between them. The CDR3 runs 11 residues. In germline, CDR1 is SQVTM, CDR2 ANQGSEA.

This clonotype turned up a few times. The V gene is TRBV12-3 or TRBV12-4, the J gene TRBJ2-5; 8 bases match TRBD1. The CDR3 is 15 amino acids. Trimming at V came to 3 bases and at J to 4 bases, leaving 7 bases not matched to a gene. In DNA, the CDR3 is TGTGCCAGCAGTTTCGCACAGGGGGTAGGAGAGACCCAGTACTTC. Its protein product is CASSFAQGVGETQYF.

This clonotype appeared a few times. Here the CDR3 reads CSAIDRGYGYTF. Written as DNA, the CDR3 is TGCAGTGCAATCGACAGGGGCTATGGCTACACCTTC. The chain recombines TRBV20-1 with TRBJ1-2; the match to TRBD1 covers 8 bases. Germline V gives CDR1 DFQATT, CDR2 SNEGSKA (reference sequence). V lost 6 bases, J lost 4 bases, and 4 bases stayed unmatched. The CDR3 runs to 12 residues.